This T cell receptor beta chain originates from a study of T cells in Graves' hyperthyroidism and ophthalmopathy. General observations from the study: Peripheral blood also featured most of the thyroid clonotypes expanded above 0.001.

As concerns this clonotype: Its specificity is not known.

Exclusions: uncontrolled infection, other autoimmune disease, pregnancy, lactation. From RNA transcripts, TCR beta CDR3 regions were amplified. The HTBI primer set was used in a first-round RT-PCR of the TCR CDR3. TCRdb itself ran the multiplex PCR reads through MiXCR, one entry per CDR3 protein. Among around 600,000 distinct CDR3 sequences listed, approximately 15% were seen once. Germline loops: CDR1 SNHLY, CDR2 FYNNEI. Trimming stripped 4 bases from V and 3 bases from J, with 13 bases between. The CDR3 contains 15 residues. Specimen: blood. This TCR was recovered from a woman between 18 and 30 years old with Graves' ophthalmopathy. The V gene is TRBV2, the J gene TRBJ1-5, with no clear D. CDR3 residues: CASSGSHTANQPQHF. CDR3 DNA sequence: TGTGCCAGCAGTGGATCCCATACAGCCAATCAGCCCCAGCATTTT.